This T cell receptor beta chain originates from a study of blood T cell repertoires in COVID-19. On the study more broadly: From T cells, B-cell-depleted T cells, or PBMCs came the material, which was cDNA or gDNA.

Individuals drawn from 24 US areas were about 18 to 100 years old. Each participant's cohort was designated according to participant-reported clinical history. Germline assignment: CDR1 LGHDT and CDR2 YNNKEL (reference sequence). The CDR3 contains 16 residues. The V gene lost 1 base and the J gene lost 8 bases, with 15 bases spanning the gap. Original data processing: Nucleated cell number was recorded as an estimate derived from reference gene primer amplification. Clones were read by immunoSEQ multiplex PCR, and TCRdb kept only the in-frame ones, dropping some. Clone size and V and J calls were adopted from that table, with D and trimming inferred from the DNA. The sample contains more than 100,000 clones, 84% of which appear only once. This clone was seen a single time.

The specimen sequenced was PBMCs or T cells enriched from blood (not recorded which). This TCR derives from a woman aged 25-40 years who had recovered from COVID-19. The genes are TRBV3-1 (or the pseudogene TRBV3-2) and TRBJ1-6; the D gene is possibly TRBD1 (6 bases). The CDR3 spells CASSQGWGLVDSPLHF. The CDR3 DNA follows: TGTGCCAGCAGCCAAGGGTGGGGGCTGGTTGATTCACCCCTCCACTTT.